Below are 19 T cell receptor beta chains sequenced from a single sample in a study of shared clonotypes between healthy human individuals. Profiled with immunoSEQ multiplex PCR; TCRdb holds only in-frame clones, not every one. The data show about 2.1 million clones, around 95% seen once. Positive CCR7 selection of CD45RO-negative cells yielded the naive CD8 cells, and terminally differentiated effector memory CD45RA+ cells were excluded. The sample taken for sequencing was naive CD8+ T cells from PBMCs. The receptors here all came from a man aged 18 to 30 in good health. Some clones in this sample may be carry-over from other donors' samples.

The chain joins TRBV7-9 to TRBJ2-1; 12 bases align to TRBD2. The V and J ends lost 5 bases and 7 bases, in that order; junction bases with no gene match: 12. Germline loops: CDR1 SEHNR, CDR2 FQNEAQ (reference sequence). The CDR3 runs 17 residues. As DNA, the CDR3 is TGTGCCAGCAGCCACGGGCTAGCGGGAGGGCCGGGGAATGAGCAGTTCTTC. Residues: CASSHGLAGGPGNEQFF.

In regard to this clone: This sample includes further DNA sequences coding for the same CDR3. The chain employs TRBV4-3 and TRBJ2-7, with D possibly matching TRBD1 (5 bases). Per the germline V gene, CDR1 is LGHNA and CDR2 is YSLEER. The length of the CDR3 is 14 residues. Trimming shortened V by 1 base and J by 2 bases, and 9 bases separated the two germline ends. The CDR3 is CASSQGQGAYEQYF. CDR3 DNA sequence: TGCGCCAGCAGCCAAGGCCAGGGTGCCTACGAGCAGTACTTC.

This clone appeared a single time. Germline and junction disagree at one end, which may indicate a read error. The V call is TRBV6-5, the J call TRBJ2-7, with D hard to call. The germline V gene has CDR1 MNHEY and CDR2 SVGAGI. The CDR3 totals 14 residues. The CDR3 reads CASGYGLGLYEQYF. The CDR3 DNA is TGTGCCAGCGGTTACGGATTAGGGCTATACGAGCAGTACTTC.

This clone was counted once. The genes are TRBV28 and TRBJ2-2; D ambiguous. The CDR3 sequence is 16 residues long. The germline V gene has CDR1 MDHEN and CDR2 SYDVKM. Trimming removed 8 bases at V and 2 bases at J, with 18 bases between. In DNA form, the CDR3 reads TGTGCCAGCCTGGGCGGACCCACCATTAACACCGGGGAGCTGTTTTTT. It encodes CASLGGPTINTGELFF.

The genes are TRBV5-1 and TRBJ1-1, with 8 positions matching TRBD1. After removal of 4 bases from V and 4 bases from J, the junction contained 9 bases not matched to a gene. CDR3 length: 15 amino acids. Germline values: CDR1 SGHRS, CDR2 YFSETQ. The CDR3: CASSGPGQGGTEAFF. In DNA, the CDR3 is TGCGCCAGCAGCGGCCCCGGACAGGGCGGCACTGAAGCTTTCTTT.

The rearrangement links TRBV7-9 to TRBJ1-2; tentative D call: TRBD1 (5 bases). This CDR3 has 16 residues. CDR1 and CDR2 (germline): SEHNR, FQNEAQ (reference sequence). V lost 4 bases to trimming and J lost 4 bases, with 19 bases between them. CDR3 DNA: TGTGCCAGCAGCTCAAACCTGAAGGGGATCGGCTATGGCTACACCTTC. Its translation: CASSSNLKGIGYGYTF. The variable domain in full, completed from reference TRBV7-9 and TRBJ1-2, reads DTGVSQNPRHKITKRGQNVTFRCDPISEHNRLYWYRQTLGQGPEFLTYFQNEAQLEKSRLLSDRFSAERPKGSFSTLEIQRTEQGDSAMYLCASSSNLKGIGYGYTFGSGTRLTVV.

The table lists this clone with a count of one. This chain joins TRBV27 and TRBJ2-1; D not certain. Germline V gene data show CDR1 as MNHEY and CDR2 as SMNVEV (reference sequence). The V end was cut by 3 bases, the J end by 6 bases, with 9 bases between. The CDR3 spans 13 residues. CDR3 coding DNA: TGTGCCAGCAGTTTGACAAGACCCAATGAGCAGTTCTTC. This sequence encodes CASSLTRPNEQFF.

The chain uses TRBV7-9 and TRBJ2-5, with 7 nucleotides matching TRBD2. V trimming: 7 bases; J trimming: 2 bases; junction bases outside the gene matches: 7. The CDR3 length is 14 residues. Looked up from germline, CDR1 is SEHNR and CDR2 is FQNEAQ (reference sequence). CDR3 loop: CASKASGNQETQYF. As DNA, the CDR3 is TGTGCCAGCAAGGCTAGCGGAAATCAAGAGACCCAGTACTTC. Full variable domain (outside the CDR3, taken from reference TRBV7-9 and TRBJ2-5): DTGVSQNPRHKITKRGQNVTFRCDPISEHNRLYWYRQTLGQGPEFLTYFQNEAQLEKSRLLSDRFSAERPKGSFSTLEIQRTEQGDSAMYLCASKASGNQETQYFGPGTRLLVL.

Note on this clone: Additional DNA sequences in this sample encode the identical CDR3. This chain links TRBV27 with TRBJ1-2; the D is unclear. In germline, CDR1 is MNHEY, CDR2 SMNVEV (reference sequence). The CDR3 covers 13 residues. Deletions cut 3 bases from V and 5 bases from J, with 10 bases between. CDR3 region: CASSLSRTYGYTF. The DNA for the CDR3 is TGTGCCAGCAGTTTGTCACGGACTTATGGCTACACCTTC.

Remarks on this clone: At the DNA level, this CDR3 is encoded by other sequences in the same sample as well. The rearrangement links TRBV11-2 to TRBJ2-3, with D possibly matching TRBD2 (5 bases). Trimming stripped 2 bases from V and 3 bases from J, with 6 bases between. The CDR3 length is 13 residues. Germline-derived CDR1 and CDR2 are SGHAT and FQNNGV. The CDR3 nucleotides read TGTGCCAGCAGCTTACGGGGTACAGATACGCAGTATTTT. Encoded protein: CASSLRGTDTQYF.

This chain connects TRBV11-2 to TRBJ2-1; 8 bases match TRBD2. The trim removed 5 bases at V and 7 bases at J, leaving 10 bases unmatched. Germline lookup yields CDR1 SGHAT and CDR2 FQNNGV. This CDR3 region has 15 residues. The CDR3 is CASSPGTGGYNEQFF. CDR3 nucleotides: TGTGCCAGCAGCCCCGGGACGGGAGGGTATAATGAGCAGTTCTTC. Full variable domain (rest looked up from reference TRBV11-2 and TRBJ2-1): EAGVAQSPRYKIIEKRQSVAFWCNPISGHATLYWYQQILGQGPKLLIQFQNNGVVDDSQLPKDRFSAERLKGVDSTLKIQPAKLEDSAVYLCASSPGTGGYNEQFFGPGTRLTVL.

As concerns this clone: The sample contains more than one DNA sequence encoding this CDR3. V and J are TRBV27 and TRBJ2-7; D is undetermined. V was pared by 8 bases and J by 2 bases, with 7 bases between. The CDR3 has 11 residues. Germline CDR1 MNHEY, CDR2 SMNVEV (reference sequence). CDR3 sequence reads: CASGVPYEQYF. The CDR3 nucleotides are TGTGCCAGCGGCGTTCCCTACGAGCAGTACTTC.

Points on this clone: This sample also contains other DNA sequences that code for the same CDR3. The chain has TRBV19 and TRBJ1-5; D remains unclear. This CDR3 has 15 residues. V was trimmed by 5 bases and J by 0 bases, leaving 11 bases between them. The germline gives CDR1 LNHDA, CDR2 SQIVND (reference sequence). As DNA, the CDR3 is TGTGCCAGTAGTCCGATTCGGGATAGCAATCAGCCCCAGCATTTT. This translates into CASSPIRDSNQPQHF.

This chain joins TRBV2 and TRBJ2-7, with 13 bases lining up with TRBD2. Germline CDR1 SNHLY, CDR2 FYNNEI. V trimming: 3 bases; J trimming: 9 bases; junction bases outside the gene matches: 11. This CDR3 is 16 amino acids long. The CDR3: CASSDAAGLAGERQYF. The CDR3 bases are TGTGCCAGCAGTGACGCCGCCGGACTAGCGGGAGAGCGGCAGTACTTC.

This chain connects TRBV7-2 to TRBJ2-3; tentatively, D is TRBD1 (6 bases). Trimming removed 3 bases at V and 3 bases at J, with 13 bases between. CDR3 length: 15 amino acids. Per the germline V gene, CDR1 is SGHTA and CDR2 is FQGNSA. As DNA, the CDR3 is TGTGCCAGCAGCTTGACAGGTATAATGACAGATACGCAGTATTTT. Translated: CASSLTGIMTDTQYF.

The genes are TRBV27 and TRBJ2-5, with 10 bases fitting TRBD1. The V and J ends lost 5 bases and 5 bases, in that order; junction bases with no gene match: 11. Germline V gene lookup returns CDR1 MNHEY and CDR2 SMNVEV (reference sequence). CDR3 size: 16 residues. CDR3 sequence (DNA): TGTGCCAGCAGTCTATACAACTCGGGACAGGGGGAGACCCAGTACTTC. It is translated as CASSLYNSGQGETQYF.

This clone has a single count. CDR3: CASSSPGTGLGYTF. CDR3 coding DNA: TGTGCCAGCAGCTCCCCCGGGACAGGGTTAGGCTACACCTTC. The chain employs TRBV5-4 and TRBJ1-2; TRBD1 aligns across 9 bases. The CDR3 consists of 14 residues. V lost 3 bases, J lost 8 bases, and 8 bases stayed unmatched. The germline gives CDR1 SGHNT, CDR2 YYREEE (reference sequence).

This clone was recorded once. CDR3: CASSEYASYEQYF. Written as DNA, the CDR3 is TGTGCCAGCAGCGAATACGCCAGCTACGAGCAGTACTTC. V usage is TRBV6-5 and J usage is TRBJ2-7; D ambiguous. Per the germline V gene, CDR1 is MNHEY and CDR2 is SVGAGI. V shed 6 bases and J shed 3 bases, with 12 bases lying between them. The length of the CDR3 is 13 residues.

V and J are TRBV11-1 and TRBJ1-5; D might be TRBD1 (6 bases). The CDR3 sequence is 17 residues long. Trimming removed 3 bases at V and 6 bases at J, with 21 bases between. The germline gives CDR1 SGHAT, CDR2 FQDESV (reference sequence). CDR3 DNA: TGTGCCAGCAGCTTGGATGGAGTGAGGGGGGTGGGTCAGCCCCAGCATTTT. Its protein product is CASSLDGVRGVGQPQHF.